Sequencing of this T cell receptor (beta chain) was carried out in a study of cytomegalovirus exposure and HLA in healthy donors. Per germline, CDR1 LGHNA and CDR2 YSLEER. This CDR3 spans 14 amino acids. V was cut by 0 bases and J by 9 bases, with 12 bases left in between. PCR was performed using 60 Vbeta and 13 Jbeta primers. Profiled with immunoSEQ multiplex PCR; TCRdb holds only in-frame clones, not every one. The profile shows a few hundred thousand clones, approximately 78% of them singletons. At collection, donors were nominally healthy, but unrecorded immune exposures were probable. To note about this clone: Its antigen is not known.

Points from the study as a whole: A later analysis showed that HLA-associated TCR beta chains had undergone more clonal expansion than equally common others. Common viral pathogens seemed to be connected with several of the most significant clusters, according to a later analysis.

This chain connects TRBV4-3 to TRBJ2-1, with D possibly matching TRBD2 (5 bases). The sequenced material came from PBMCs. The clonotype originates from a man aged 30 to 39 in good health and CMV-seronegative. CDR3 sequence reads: CASSQDSGIGEQFF. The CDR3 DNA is TGCGCCAGCAGCCAAGATTCGGGGATCGGTGAGCAGTTCTTC.